This TCR beta chain emerged from a study of shared clonotypes between healthy human individuals. Findings and limits, study-wide: Naive subsets typically showed greater estimated richness than memory subsets. Rarefaction gave evidence that sorted-subset sequencing remained incomplete despite large depth. The diversity represented, both genetic and in exposure history, was limited by few donors.

Turning to this clone: Its antigen is currently unknown.

Sorted-subset replicate PCRs used 150 to 200 ng of genomic DNA. This amount corresponded to about 30,000 T cell genomes. Using immunoSEQ multiplex PCR, the repertoire was profiled, and TCRdb retains in-frame clones only, with some absent. Of roughly 700,000 clones listed, around 74% are singletons. The germline V gene encodes CDR1 MNHNS and CDR2 SASEGT. CDR3 length equals 14 residues. The germline V and J ends were trimmed by 8 bases and 3 bases, with 14 bases remaining between them. The chain has TRBV6-1 and TRBJ1-3, with D tentatively TRBD1 (6 bases). Sample: memory CD4+ T cells sorted from blood. Subset given: CD45RA-negative fraction. The receptor's source is a woman in her 30s in good health. CDR3 DNA sequence: TGTGCCAGCGGGGAGAGGGGACATGGAAACACCATATATTTT. It encodes CASGERGHGNTIYF.